Only a few counts were recorded for the clone carrying this T cell receptor (beta chain). Its antigen remains unknown. This specimen comes from a study of T cells in Graves' hyperthyroidism and ophthalmopathy. Study in general: Peripheral blood was acquired at first diagnosis, ahead of any therapy whatsoever.

Whole-study results and caveats: In blood, most of the thyroid clonotypes expanded above 0.001 were also present.

Researchers took RNA transcripts and amplified the TCR beta CDR3 regions from them. During a first-round RT-PCR of the TCR CDR3, the HTBI primer set was used. TCRdb called the multiplex PCR reads again in MiXCR, with one record for every CDR3 protein. The profile shows 650,000 to 850,000 distinct CDR3 sequences, around 20% of them singletons. The patients, who ranged from 18 to 65 in age, presented with newly diagnosed hyperthyroidism lasting under 2 months. Exclusions: uncontrolled infection, other autoimmune disease, pregnancy, lactation. Source material: blood. This clonotype originated in a woman between 50 and 59 years old with Graves' hyperthyroidism that later progressed to Graves' ophthalmopathy.

The CDR3 sequence is CAISGGTPSNQPQHF. CDR3 DNA sequence: TGTGCCATCAGCGGCGGGACACCGAGCAATCAGCCCCAGCATTTT. V gene TRBV10-3 combines with J gene TRBJ1-5, with D possibly matching TRBD1 (6 bases). The CDR3 loop spans 15 amino acids. V shed 6 bases and J shed 1 base, with 13 bases lying between them. The germline V gene encodes CDR1 ENHRY and CDR2 SYGVKD.